This T cell receptor (beta chain) was found in a study of blood T cell repertoires in COVID-19. The wider study: Researchers got acute and convalescent COVID-19 samples from the United States, Italy and Spain. PBMCs, B-cell-depleted T cells, or T cells provided the cDNA or gDNA that made up the material.

Authors' analysis steps: Amplifying reference gene primers gave estimates of nucleated cell counts. The repertoire was sequenced with immunoSEQ multiplex PCR; TCRdb's copy has only in-frame clones and lacks some. V and J calls and clone size follow that table, whereas D and trimming were derived from the DNA. The sample holds about 40,000 clones; around 86% are singletons and the top ten take around a fifth. Germline assignment: CDR1 WNHNN and CDR2 SYGVQD (reference sequence). V shed 4 bases, J shed 4 bases, and the junction held 5 bases outside the gene matches. CDR3 length: 15 amino acids. What was sequenced was peripheral blood. The sequence came from a man aged 45 to 65 in a cohort sampled during active COVID-19. V is TRBV10-1 and J is TRBJ1-3; 9 positions agree with TRBD1. This CDR3 reads CASSGGQGPGNTIYF. Written as DNA, the CDR3 is TGCGCCAGCAGTGGGGGACAGGGCCCAGGAAACACCATATATTTT.